This TCR beta chain was obtained from a study of blood T cells in healthy people across ages. Notes on the study in general: Per-million-T-cell TCR beta diversity fell roughly linearly with age.

This clonotype was picked up a small number of times. Antigen specificity is unknown. A second PCR of roughly 7 to 11 cycles used a sample-barcoded 5' primer and a J-beta primer mix. TCRdb called the 5' RACE reads again in MiXCR, with one record for every CDR3 protein. The sample contains 800,000 or so distinct CDR3 sequences, approximately 25% of which appear only once. Trimming pared 3 bases from V and 3 bases from J, leaving 12 bases between. From germline, CDR1 is SGHTA and CDR2 FQGNSA. This CDR3 has 14 residues. The sample also formed part of further work on T cells of mothers and their children. That source reports: Samples came from a few healthy Caucasian mothers and their six children.

This TCR came from a boy between 10 and 17 years old in good health. The sequenced sample was blood. The V and J genes are TRBV7-2 and TRBJ2-7; no definite D call. The CDR3 nucleotides read TGTGCCAGCAGCTTTTCTGTAACAAACTACGAGCAGTACTTC. Translated, it gives CASSFSVTNYEQYF.